This TCR beta chain originates from a study of T cell repertoires in aging, cancer and after chemotherapy. The template was genomic DNA from peripheral blood, not RNA. On this clonotype: Its antigen is currently unknown. A much larger clone lies one base from this, so it may be a read error. The CDR3 does not close with the conserved phenylalanine or tryptophan, likely indicating a read error.

Multiplex touch-down PCR with TRB-A/B primers amplified rearranged V-D-J TRB sequences. MiXCR, applied by TCRdb to the multiplex PCR reads, yields one record per CDR3 protein. Of 1,300 to 1,500 distinct CDR3 sequences listed, 45% to 50% are singletons. Trimming pared 8 bases from V and 5 bases from J, leaving 10 bases between. There are 11 residues in the CDR3. Germline V lookup: CDR1 MNHNS, CDR2 SASEGT. General study findings and limits: Age-matched healthy donors had significantly more diverse, less clonal blood TCR repertoires than untreated cancer patients. No conclusions about immunological memory after chemotherapy can be drawn from the repertoire data.

The sequencing input was blood. The V call is TRBV6-1, the J call TRBJ2-7, with D unresolved. The origin of this receptor is a human donor with a blood cancer. The chain's CDR3 is CASGSLDEQYL. The CDR3 bases are TGTGCCAGCGGATCCCTAGACGAGCAGTACTTA.